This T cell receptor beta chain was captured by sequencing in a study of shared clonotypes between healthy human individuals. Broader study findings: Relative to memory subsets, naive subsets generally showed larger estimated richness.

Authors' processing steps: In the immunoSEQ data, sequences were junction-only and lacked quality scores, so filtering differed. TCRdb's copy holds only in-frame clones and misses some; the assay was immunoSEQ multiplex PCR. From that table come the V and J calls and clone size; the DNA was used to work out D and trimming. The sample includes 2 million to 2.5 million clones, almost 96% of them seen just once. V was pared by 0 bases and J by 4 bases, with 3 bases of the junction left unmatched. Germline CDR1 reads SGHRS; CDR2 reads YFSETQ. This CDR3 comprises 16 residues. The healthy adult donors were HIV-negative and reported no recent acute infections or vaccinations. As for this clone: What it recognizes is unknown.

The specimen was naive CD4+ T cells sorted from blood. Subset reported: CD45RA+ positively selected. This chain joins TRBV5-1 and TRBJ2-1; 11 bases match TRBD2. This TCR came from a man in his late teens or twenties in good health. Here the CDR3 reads CASSLELAGAYNEQFF. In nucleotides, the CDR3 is TGCGCCAGCAGCTTGGAACTAGCGGGGGCTTACAATGAGCAGTTCTTC. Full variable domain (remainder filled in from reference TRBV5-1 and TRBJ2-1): KAGVTQTPRYLIKTRGQQVTLSCSPISGHRSVSWYQQTPGQGLQFLFEYFSETQRNKGNFPGRFSGRQFSNSRSEMNVSTLELGDSALYLCASSLELAGAYNEQFFGPGTRLTVL.